This entry describes one T cell receptor (beta chain). This entry comes from a study of blood T cell repertoires in COVID-19. Study information: Sites in the United States, Italy and Spain provided acute and convalescent COVID-19 samples. In each case, the material was cDNA or gDNA derived from T cells, B-cell-depleted T cells, or PBMCs.

Assay used: immunoSEQ multiplex PCR; TCRdb lists only in-frame clones, some missing. This repertoire shows about 150,000 clones, over 75% found once; its top ten account for 44%. The CDR3 runs to 12 residues. Germline CDR1 GTSNPN, CDR2 SVGIG (reference sequence). The germline V and J ends were trimmed by 4 bases and 5 bases, with 11 bases remaining between them. The chain employs TRBV30 and TRBJ1-1; weak D call: TRBD1 (6 bases). This clonotype was sampled from a human donor in a cohort sampled during active COVID-19. Sequenced: peripheral blood. In nucleotides, the CDR3 is TGTGCCTGGATACAGGGCAAAACTGAAGCTTTCTTT. Translated: CAWIQGKTEAFF.